These T cell receptor beta chains were read from a single sample in a study of glioma-infiltrating T cells after dendritic cell vaccination. The table came from immunoSEQ multiplex PCR; TCRdb's copy has only in-frame clones and leaves some out. In the table there are about 82,000 clones, approximately 90% of which are singletons. Sequenced here: blood, sampled before dendritic cell vaccination. Source of these receptors: a human donor with glioblastoma. The CDR3 runs from the conserved cysteine through the conserved F or W. A D gene is named only where the DNA matches it firmly. Size is omitted from some rows. Given values are once, few, many or a class for expanded clones.

clone_size	v_call	d_call	j_call	cdr3_nt	cdr3_aa
few	TRBV5-6	TRBD1	TRBJ1-2	TGTGCCAGCACCGATACAGGGGGCCCCTATGGCTACACCTTC	CASTDTGGPYGYTF
NA	TRBV5-1	NA	TRBJ2-5	TGCGCCAGCAGCGAACAGCAAGAGACCCAGTACTTC	CASSEQQETQYF
NA	TRBV29-1	TRBD1	TRBJ2-6	TGCAGCGTTCAGGACAGGGAGACGTTCTCTGGGGCCAACGTCCTGACTTTC	CSVQDRETFSGANVLTF
NA	TRBV6-1	NA	TRBJ1-3	TGTGCCAGCAGTGAAAATGGGGGGACCTCGTTCGGAAACACCATATATTTT	CASSENGGTSFGNTIYF
NA	TRBV4-1	TRBD1	TRBJ1-5	TGCGCCAGCAGCCATGTCGGACAGGGAAATCAGCCCCAGCATTTT	CASSHVGQGNQPQHF
NA	TRBV7-9	NA	TRBJ2-1	TGTGCCAGCAGCGGGGAGTTGGCCTACAATGAGCAGTTCTTC	CASSGELAYNEQFF
NA	TRBV11-1	NA	TRBJ2-7	TGTGCCAGCAGCTGGGTGGGCGCACCCACCTACGAGCAGTACTTC	CASSWVGAPTYEQYF
once	TRBV9	TRBD2	TRBJ2-1	TGTGCCAGCAGCGTAGATAGCGGGAGGATGAATGAGCAGTTCTTC	CASSVDSGRMNEQFF
NA	TRBV6-1	NA	TRBJ1-1	TGTGCCAGTCTACAGGGTCCCACTGAAGCTTTCTTT	CASLQGPTEAFF
NA	TRBV5-1	TRBD1	TRBJ2-1	TGCGCCAGCAGTACGGGACAGGGGGTCCTCTTGGAGCAGTTCTTC	CASSTGQGVLLEQFF
NA	TRBV5-1	NA	TRBJ2-3	TGCGCCAGCAGCCGAGGTGGAGGGAGTGATACGCAGTATTTT	CASSRGGGSDTQYF
NA	TRBV14	TRBD2	TRBJ2-5	TGTGCCAGCAGCCAAGGACTAGCGGCAAACCAAGAGACCCAGTACTTC	CASSQGLAANQETQYF
NA	TRBV18	TRBD1	TRBJ2-7	TGTGCCAGCTCACAGGGGGCAATGTCCTACGAGCAGTACTTC	CASSQGAMSYEQYF
once	TRBV30	NA	TRBJ1-4	TGTGCCTGGATAAGCGGGAACAGAGAAAAACTGTTTTTT	CAWISGNREKLFF
NA	TRBV19	NA	TRBJ2-1	TGTGCCAGTAGTGAATTTAGCGGTTACGACAATGAGCAGTTCTTC	CASSEFSGYDNEQFF
NA	TRBV5-1	TRBD1	TRBJ2-5	TGCGCCAGCAGCCCGGACGGTCGGACAGGCCAAGAGACCCAGTACTTC	CASSPDGRTGQETQYF
NA	TRBV7-2	NA	TRBJ2-5	TGTGCCAGCAGCTTAATGCGTGAGACCCAGTACTTC	CASSLMRETQYF
NA	TRBV19	NA	TRBJ2-7	TGTGCCAGTAGTGCGACAGGTCCCTACGAGCAGTACTTC	CASSATGPYEQYF
NA	TRBV30	TRBD2	TRBJ2-1	TGTGCCTGGAATAGCGGGAGTCTAGACAATGAGCAGTTCTTC	CAWNSGSLDNEQFF
NA	TRBV9	TRBD1	TRBJ1-1	TGTGCCAGCAGCGTGACAGGGAACGCTGCCGAAGCTTTCTTT	CASSVTGNAAEAFF
NA	TRBV4-1	TRBD1	TRBJ1-4	TGCGCCAGCAGCCAAGATGGGCAGGGGGCTGGAAAACTGTTTTTT	CASSQDGQGAGKLFF
NA	TRBV25-1	NA	TRBJ1-5	TGTGCCAGCAGTGGACAGGGCAATCAGCCCCAGCATTTT	CASSGQGNQPQHF
NA	TRBV4-2	TRBD1	TRBJ1-5	TGTGCCAGCAGCCAAGATCCTCAGGGGGGCAATCAGCCCCAGCATTTT	CASSQDPQGGNQPQHF
NA	TRBV5-1	NA	TRBJ2-5	TGCGCCAGCAGCTTCGGGGGGCAGGAGACCCAGTACTTC	CASSFGGQETQYF
NA	TRBV5-5	NA	TRBJ2-7	TGTGCCAGCAGCGTTACAGCGGTAGGGGGCTACGAGCAGTACTTC	CASSVTAVGGYEQYF
NA	TRBV28	TRBD1	TRBJ2-3	TGTGCCAGCAGTTTAACCGTGACAGGGGGATCAGATACGCAGTATTTT	CASSLTVTGGSDTQYF
NA	TRBV7-9	NA	TRBJ1-1	TGTGCCAGCAGCTTAGGTGGCCAGAACACTGAAGCTTTCTTT	CASSLGGQNTEAFF
NA	TRBV5-1	NA	TRBJ2-5	TGCGCCAGCAGCTTGACCGGGACTGACCAAGAGACCCAGTACTTC	CASSLTGTDQETQYF
NA	TRBV5-5	TRBD2	TRBJ2-7	TGTGCCAGCACCCCGGCGAGGCTAGCGGTTGCGGACGAGCAGTACTTC	CASTPARLAVADEQYF
NA	TRBV19	TRBD2	TRBJ2-7	TGTGCCAGTAGTTCCGGGACTAGCGGGAGATTGAGGTCCTACGAGCAGTACTTC	CASSSGTSGRLRSYEQYF
NA	TRBV5-1	NA	TRBJ2-5	TGCGCCAGCAGCTTGGGTCGTAACGGAGCAGTGGAGACCCAGTACTTC	CASSLGRNGAVETQYF
NA	TRBV2	TRBD1	TRBJ1-2	TGTGCCAGCAGTAAAACGGACAGGGACGGTGGCTACACCTTC	CASSKTDRDGGYTF
NA	TRBV5-4	NA	TRBJ2-7	TGTGCCAGCAGCTCCACGGGAGTCGAGCAGTACTTC	CASSSTGVEQYF
NA	TRBV5-1	NA	TRBJ1-4	TGCGCCAGCAGCTCTGGCACGACAACTAATGAAAAACTGTTTTTT	CASSSGTTTNEKLFF
NA	TRBV30	TRBD2	TRBJ2-2	TGTGCCTGGAGGGAGGGACTATGGAGCGGGGAGCTGTTTTTT	CAWREGLWSGELFF
NA	TRBV10-1	TRBD2	TRBJ2-7	TGCGCCAGCAGCCCCGGGACTAGCGACAACTACGAGCAGTACTTC	CASSPGTSDNYEQYF
NA	TRBV9	NA	TRBJ2-1	TGTGCCAGCAGCGTAGGGTCGCTACCCTACAATGAGCAGTTCTTC	CASSVGSLPYNEQFF
NA	TRBV5-1	NA	TRBJ1-4	TGCGCCAGCAGCTTGGGGGACAAGGGGCTAGTTCGGGAAAAACTGTTTTTT	CASSLGDKGLVREKLFF
NA	TRBV19	TRBD2	TRBJ2-3	TGTGCCAGTAGTATAGATGCGGGAGTTCCAGATACGCAGTATTTT	CASSIDAGVPDTQYF
NA	TRBV7-3	NA	TRBJ2-2	TGTGCCAGCAGCCCATCTAGGACTTTCAACACCGGGGAGCTGTTTTTT	CASSPSRTFNTGELFF
NA	TRBV2	NA	TRBJ2-5	TGTGCCAGCAGTGGTAAGGGTAGCGGCGTGACCCAGTACTTC	CASSGKGSGVTQYF
NA	TRBV9	TRBD2	TRBJ2-7	TGTGCCAGCAGCCCCAGGTCGGGGGGTTACGAGCAGTACTTC	CASSPRSGGYEQYF